This T cell receptor beta chain was obtained from a study of blood T cell repertoires in COVID-19. Across the study: Samples of COVID-19 (acute and convalescent) were obtained from the United States, Italy and Spain. PBMCs, B-cell-depleted T cells, or T cells provided the cDNA or gDNA that made up the material.

Per the original methods: Amplification of reference gene primers was used by the study to estimate nucleated cell counts. Clones were sequenced by immunoSEQ multiplex PCR, and TCRdb holds only the in-frame ones, with some missing. V and J calls and clone size are as listed in that table; D and trimming were resolved from the DNA. This sample has hundreds of thousands of clones, with 88% found just once. V shed 0 bases and J 1 base; nucleotides not matched to a gene: 2. The germline CDR1 and CDR2 sequences are SGHTA and FQGTGA. The CDR3 spans 15 residues. The chain recombines TRBV7-3 with TRBJ2-5, with TRBD1 identical over 7 bases. Sequencing was done on a sample of peripheral blood. This sequence originates from a woman under 40 with COVID-19, enrolled during active disease. The CDR3 nucleotides are TGTGCCAGCAGCTTAACGAGGGACAGCCAAGAGACCCAGTACTTC. Its translation is CASSLTRDSQETQYF.